The 16 T cell receptor beta chains below were found in one sample sequenced in a study of blood T cell repertoires in COVID-19 (dated by TCRdb to 2020 to 2022). Library construction relied on the immunoSEQ multiplex PCR assay. TCRdb provides this immuneACCESS table in a form limited to in-frame rearrangements. Some clones are lacking; in checked studies, under half of them reflect an unresolved V gene, and why the rest are absent is not known. The sample includes about 100,000 clones, with roughly 80% observed a single time. Roughly 31% of the sample is in the top ten clones. The source material was peripheral blood. These receptors all stem from a man in his 70s with active or convalescent COVID-19.

A few counts support this clone. The rearrangement uses TRBV24-1 and TRBJ2-7; D is possibly TRBD2 (5 bases). The V and J ends lost 3 bases and 3 bases respectively, with 11 bases between them. Germline CDR1 is KGHDR and CDR2 is SFDVKD. The CDR3 covers 14 residues. CDR3: CATSDRTGFYEQYF. The CDR3 region has the DNA TGTGCCACCAGTGATAGGACGGGATTCTACGAGCAGTACTTC.

This clone is deemed medium-sized. The chain couples TRBV11-2 to TRBJ2-7; 11 positions agree with TRBD2. Germline CDR1 is SGHAT and CDR2 is FQNNGV. CDR3 length equals 15 residues. The V gene end was trimmed by 5 bases and the J gene end by 3 bases; junction bases not matched to a gene: 6. The chain's CDR3 is CASSPTSGAYYEQYF. The CDR3 coding sequence is TGTGCCAGCAGCCCGACTAGCGGGGCTTACTACGAGCAGTACTTC.

The rearrangement links TRBV6-2 or TRBV6-3 to TRBJ2-7; 7 nucleotides agree with TRBD1. This CDR3 has 14 residues. The germline CDR1 and CDR2 sequences are MNHEY and SVGEGT. Germline trimming cut 7 bases from V and 2 bases from J; bases unmatched to any gene: 8. The CDR3 sequence: CASTPTDRPYEQYF. The CDR3 coding sequence is TGTGCCAGCACCCCCACGGACAGGCCCTACGAGCAGTACTTC.

This clone was recorded once. The rearrangement links TRBV4-1 to TRBJ2-1; 9 bases are shared with TRBD1. V trimming: 2 bases; J trimming: 3 bases; junction bases outside the gene matches: 5. The CDR3 is made up of 16 amino acids. Looked up from germline, CDR1 is MGHRA and CDR2 is YSYEKL. In DNA, the CDR3 is TGCGCCAGCAGCCAATCAGGACAGGGGCTCTACAATGAGCAGTTCTTC. It codes for CASSQSGQGLYNEQFF.

The chain recombines TRBV15 with TRBJ2-3; 15 nucleotides line up with TRBD2. The ends lost 8 bases at V and 8 bases at J; junction bases unmatched: 2. The length of the CDR3 is 13 residues. In germline, CDR1 is LNHNV, CDR2 YYDKDF (reference sequence). The CDR3: CATGLAGGSTQYF. The CDR3 DNA is TGTGCCACCGGACTAGCGGGAGGGAGTACGCAGTATTTT. The variable domain in full, with the rest retrieved from reference TRBV15 and TRBJ2-3, is DAMVIQNPRYQVTQFGKPVTLSCSQTLNHNVMYWYQQKSSQAPKLLFHYYDKDFNNEADTPDNFQSRRPNTSFCFLDIRSPGLGDTAMYLCATGLAGGSTQYFGPGTRLTVL.

The J gene is TRBJ2-1, the V gene TRBV5-5, with 12 bases lining up with TRBD2. This CDR3 spans 19 amino acids. Germline lookup yields CDR1 SGHKS and CDR2 YYEKEE (reference sequence). With 0 bases clipped from V and 5 bases from J, the junction kept 12 bases outside the gene matches. The CDR3 is CASSLERSSGRALNNEQFF. CDR3 nucleotide sequence: TGTGCCAGCAGCTTGGAGAGGTCTAGCGGGAGGGCCTTGAACAATGAGCAGTTCTTC.

The chain carries TRBV9 and TRBJ2-3; the D call may be TRBD1 or TRBD2 (6 bases each). Between the trimmed V and J ends, which lost 4 bases and 5 bases, there was a span of 14 bases. The CDR3 extends over 14 amino acids. Germline V lookup: CDR1 SGDLS, CDR2 YYNGEE. The CDR3 loop is CASSLGGLVDTQYF. CDR3 in DNA: TGTGCCAGCAGCCTAGGGGGGCTGGTAGATACGCAGTATTTT. Together with reference TRBV9 and TRBJ2-3, the CDR3 gives the full variable domain: DSGVTQTPKHLITATGQRVTLRCSPRSGDLSVYWYQQSLDQGLQFLIQYYNGEERAKGNILERFSAQQFPDLHSELNLSSLELGDSALYFCASSLGGLVDTQYFGPGTRLTVL.

V and J are TRBV4-1 and TRBJ2-2, with 8 bases fitting TRBD1. Losses at the gene ends were 0 bases for V and 0 bases for J; bases not matched to a gene: 6. This CDR3 comprises 18 residues. Looked up from germline, CDR1 is MGHRA and CDR2 is YSYEKL. The CDR3 here is CASSQDSSDRANTGELFF. In DNA form, the CDR3 reads TGCGCCAGCAGCCAAGATAGTTCGGACAGGGCGAACACCGGGGAGCTGTTTTTT.

CDR3 protein: CASSQEDGGGWGEQFF. DNA of the CDR3: TGTGCCAGCAGCCAAGAGGACGGGGGTGGGTGGGGTGAGCAGTTCTTC. The chain joins TRBV4-2 to TRBJ2-1; D is perhaps TRBD2 (6 bases). CDR3 length: 16 residues. V lost 0 bases and J 9 bases, leaving 18 bases between the germline ends. CDR1 is LGHNA, CDR2 YNFKEQ, per germline.

The chain employs TRBV2 and TRBJ2-7; D may be TRBD1 (6 bases). V was clipped by 8 bases and J by 6 bases, with 20 bases between them. This CDR3 comprises 14 residues. Per the germline V gene, CDR1 is SNHLY and CDR2 is FYNNEI. CDR3 sequence: CASGKGDLSPEQYF. In DNA form, the CDR3 reads TGTGCCAGCGGAAAGGGGGACCTTTCCCCCGAGCAGTACTTC.

This rearrangement joins TRBV2 to TRBJ1-2; 9 positions agree with TRBD1. This CDR3 contains 13 residues. Germline V gene data show CDR1 as SNHLY and CDR2 as FYNNEI. The ends lost 11 bases at V and 8 bases at J; junction bases unmatched: 12. The CDR3 sequence: CAGRQGVPQGYTF. In nucleotides, the CDR3 is TGTGCCGGAAGACAGGGGGTACCGCAAGGCTACACCTTC.

The V gene is TRBV24-1, the J gene TRBJ2-4; 9 nucleotides line up with TRBD1. The trim removed 4 bases at V and 7 bases at J, leaving 4 bases unmatched. CDR3 length: 14 amino acids. Germline values: CDR1 KGHDR, CDR2 SFDVKD. This CDR3 reads CATSDPGQGNIQYF. The CDR3 bases are TGTGCCACCAGTGACCCCGGACAGGGGAACATTCAGTACTTC.

The rearrangement uses TRBV3-1 (or the pseudogene TRBV3-2) and TRBJ2-1; 9 nucleotides match TRBD2. Germline values: CDR1 LGHDT, CDR2 YNNKEL (reference sequence). V dropped 0 bases and J dropped 9; count of bases not matched to a gene: 12. The CDR3 covers 17 residues. The DNA of the CDR3 is TGTGCCAGCAGCCAAGAAGGGATCGGGACTAGCCGACGTGAGCAGTTCTTC. It translates to CASSQEGIGTSRREQFF.

The chain links TRBV6-5 to TRBJ1-4, with D possibly TRBD1 on 5 matching bases. CDR1 is MNHEY and CDR2 is SVGAGI in the germline V gene. The CDR3 runs 16 residues. V was clipped by 2 bases and J by 8 bases, with 18 bases between them. CDR3 in amino acids: CASSYRGAGRPEKLFF. The CDR3 bases are TGTGCCAGCAGTTACAGGGGCGCCGGCCGCCCAGAAAAACTGTTTTTT.

The chain links TRBV19 to TRBJ1-6; TRBD1 might be the D (6 bases). The V end lost 10 bases, the J end lost 3 bases, and 13 bases lay between the germline ends. The CDR3 spans 14 residues. Germline CDR1 LNHDA, CDR2 SQIVND (reference sequence). CDR3 residues: CATGQLDYNSPLHF. In nucleotides, the CDR3 is TGTGCCACTGGACAGCTCGACTATAATTCACCCCTCCACTTT.

This clone appeared a single time. This chain joins TRBV7-9 and TRBJ1-4; 7 nucleotides match TRBD1. The CDR3 has 16 residues. Trimming took 0 bases from V and 6 from J; bases not matched to a gene: 7. Germline CDR1 reads SEHNR; CDR2 reads FQNEAQ (reference sequence). This CDR3 is CASSLAGTAEDEKLFF. The DNA of the CDR3 is TGTGCCAGCAGCTTAGCCGGGACAGCTGAGGATGAAAAACTGTTTTTT. Looking up the rest from reference TRBV7-9 and TRBJ1-4 gives the full variable domain: DTGVSQNPRHKITKRGQNVTFRCDPISEHNRLYWYRQTLGQGPEFLTYFQNEAQLEKSRLLSDRFSAERPKGSFSTLEIQRTEQGDSAMYLCASSLAGTAEDEKLFFGSGTQLSVL.